Sequencing of this T cell receptor beta chain was carried out in a study of blood T cells in healthy people across ages. Overall study findings and caveats: CMV status of donors was unknown, possibly confounding expanded clonotype changes.

This CDR3 has 13 residues. The V gene's germline CDR1 is DFQATT and CDR2 SNEGSKA (reference sequence). Note on this clonotype: Its target is unknown. One end of the junction varies from germline; a read error may be responsible.

For the second PCR, which ran for about 7 to 12 cycles, a sample-barcoded 5' primer and a J-beta primer mix were used. MiXCR was run by TCRdb on the 5' RACE reads, yielding one entry per CDR3 protein. Of around 870,000 distinct CDR3 sequences listed, around 26% are singletons. V usage is TRBV20-1 and J usage is TRBJ2-7, with 11 bases fitting TRBD2. The receptor was isolated from a woman aged 80 or over in good health. Material for sequencing was blood. The CDR3 loop reads CNAALAGGGGQYF. CDR3 bases: TGCAATGCTGCATTAGCGGGGGGGGGAGGGCAGTACTTC.